This passage covers 16 T cell receptor beta chains from one sample sequenced in a study of T-cell reconstitution after alpha-beta-depleted transplantation in children. TCRbeta library preparation incorporated unique molecular identifiers. Each CDR3 protein is one row after TCRdb ran MiXCR on the PCR reads. The sample has about 980,000 distinct CDR3 sequences, around 30% seen once. The specimen comprised PBMCs, mostly from graft donor cells, sampled 360 days after TCRalphabeta/CD19-depleted stem cell transplant. The receptors originated from a boy younger than two who had a stem cell transplant for SCID, so the T cells may come from the graft donor.

V usage is TRBV12-3 or TRBV12-4 and J usage is TRBJ2-2, with D maybe TRBD1 (6 bases). Trimming took 5 bases from V and 0 from J, leaving 13 bases between them. This CDR3 comprises 16 residues. CDR3 sequence (DNA): TGTGCCAGCAGTCCACAGGGATCTACGAACACCGGGGAGCTGTTTTTT. Its protein product is CASSPQGSTNTGELFF.

This clonotype showed up many times. The rearrangement uses TRBV4-1 and TRBJ1-2; TRBD1 aligns across 7 bases. V was pared by 0 bases and J by 4 bases, with 5 bases of the junction left unmatched. Germline V gene lookup returns CDR1 MGHRA and CDR2 YSYEKL. The CDR3 totals 15 residues. The CDR3 bases are TGCGCCAGCAGCCAAGATGGTGAGGGGGCCTATGGCTACACCTTC. Translation: CASSQDGEGAYGYTF.

V gene TRBV9 combines with J gene TRBJ2-1; D is ambiguous. Per the germline V gene, CDR1 is SGDLS and CDR2 is YYNGEE. Trimming removed 0 bases from V and 4 bases from J, with 8 bases in between. The CDR3 length is 14 residues. The CDR3 spells CASSVGEPYNEQFF. The CDR3 DNA sequence: TGTGCCAGCAGCGTAGGAGAACCTTACAATGAGCAGTTCTTC.

This sequence joins TRBV5-1 and TRBJ2-7; weak D call: TRBD2 (6 bases). From germline, CDR1 is SGHRS and CDR2 YFSETQ. The CDR3 runs 16 residues. V was shortened by 3 bases and J by 6 bases, with 22 bases between the two germline ends. The DNA for the CDR3 is TGCGCCAGCAGCTGGGCCCCCGGGACTTCTAACTCCGAGCAGTACTTC. As protein: CASSWAPGTSNSEQYF.

This chain uses TRBV5-1 with TRBJ2-1; 10 nucleotides match TRBD2. V shed 5 bases and J 6 bases; nucleotides not matched to a gene: 8. This CDR3 region has 15 residues. The germline gives CDR1 SGHRS, CDR2 YFSETQ. CDR3 sequence: CASSPERGGANEQFF. CDR3 in DNA: TGCGCCAGCAGTCCGGAGCGGGGGGGCGCCAATGAGCAGTTCTTC.

The table lists this clonotype with many counts. The chain has TRBV6-5 and TRBJ2-2; TRBD2 might be the D (5 bases). CDR1 is MNHEY and CDR2 is SVGAGI in the germline V gene. Trimming cost V 4 bases and J 8 bases, with 8 bases left between them. This CDR3 is built from 12 residues. The chain's CDR3 is CASSSGFGELFF. CDR3 in DNA: TGTGCCAGCAGTTCGGGGTTTGGGGAGCTGTTTTTT.

In this sample, this clonotype turned up a few times. The J gene is TRBJ2-1, the V gene TRBV7-6; D is unresolved. CDR1 is SGHVS and CDR2 is FNYEAQ in the germline V gene. The germline V and J ends were trimmed by 3 bases and 6 bases, with 12 bases remaining between them. The CDR3 runs 14 residues. The CDR3 protein is CASSLWDTSNEQFF. The DNA for the CDR3 is TGTGCCAGCAGCTTGTGGGATACGAGCAATGAGCAGTTCTTC. The whole variable domain, remainder taken from reference TRBV7-6 and TRBJ2-1, is GAGVSQSPRYKVTKRGQDVALRCDPISGHVSLYWYRQALGQGPEFLTYFNYEAQQDKSGLPNDRFSAERPEGSISTLTIQRTEQRDSAMYRCASSLWDTSNEQFFGPGTRLTVL.

In this sample, this clonotype turned up a few times. The gene calls are TRBV11-1 and TRBJ2-7; 9 nucleotides line up with TRBD1. The CDR3 runs 18 residues. CDR1 is SGHAT and CDR2 is FQDESV in the germline V gene (reference sequence). V gave up 5 bases and J gave up 2 bases; unmatched junction bases: 16. CDR3: CASSERTGVYLTAYEQYF. CDR3 DNA sequence: TGTGCCAGCAGCGAACGGACAGGGGTCTATCTTACTGCCTACGAGCAGTACTTC.

This chain uses TRBV5-5 with TRBJ2-1, with D tentatively TRBD2 (5 bases). V was clipped by 3 bases and J by 0 bases, with 16 bases between them. Germline V gives CDR1 SGHKS, CDR2 YYEKEE (reference sequence). The CDR3 covers 17 residues. DNA of the CDR3: TGTGCCAGCAGCTCGAGCGCCGGGGTAAGCTCCTACAATGAGCAGTTCTTC. It specifies CASSSSAGVSSYNEQFF. Full variable domain (remainder filled in from reference TRBV5-5 and TRBJ2-1): DAGVTQSPTHLIKTRGQQVTLRCSPISGHKSVSWYQQVLGQGPQFIFQYYEKEERGRGNFPDRFSARQFPNYSSELNVNALLLGDSALYLCASSSSAGVSSYNEQFFGPGTRLTVL.

The chain employs TRBV27 and TRBJ2-3, with a tentative D call TRBD2 (6 bases). The V gene's germline CDR1 is MNHEY and CDR2 SMNVEV (reference sequence). This CDR3 comprises 16 residues. V lost 6 bases, J lost 0 bases, and 16 bases lay in between. The CDR3 reads CASSPRGGISTDTQYF. The CDR3 nucleotides read TGTGCCAGCAGCCCCCGGGGCGGGATTAGCACAGATACGCAGTATTTT.

This clonotype was detected only a few times. V is TRBV4-1 and J is TRBJ2-7; D might be TRBD1 (6 bases). The CDR3 runs 16 residues. V was cut by 1 base and J by 2 bases, with 15 bases left in between. Germline loops: CDR1 MGHRA, CDR2 YSYEKL. CDR3 sequence (DNA): TGCGCCAGCAGCCAAGGTTGGCCAGGGGAACCCTACGAGCAGTACTTC. Amino acids: CASSQGWPGEPYEQYF.

This clonotype was counted only a few times. The rearrangement links TRBV7-9 to TRBJ2-5; perhaps TRBD1 as D (5 bases). There are 14 residues in the CDR3. Deletions cut 4 bases from V and 5 bases from J, with 14 bases between. The germline CDR1 and CDR2 sequences are SEHNR and FQNEAQ (reference sequence). DNA for the CDR3: TGTGCCAGCAGCTCCCCCACAGGTTGGGAGACCCAGTACTTC. Protein: CASSSPTGWETQYF.

V gene TRBV19 combines with J gene TRBJ1-2, with D possibly TRBD1 on 5 matching bases. Trimming stripped 6 bases from V and 4 bases from J, with 12 bases between. The CDR3 is made up of 13 amino acids. Germline-derived CDR1 and CDR2 are LNHDA and SQIVND (reference sequence). CDR3 sequence: CASRPRVSYGYTF. The CDR3 DNA reads TGTGCCAGTAGACCCAGGGTGAGCTATGGCTACACCTTC.

The chain joins TRBV7-9 to TRBJ2-1; a weak D match, TRBD1 (5 bases). Germline values: CDR1 SEHNR, CDR2 FQNEAQ (reference sequence). The CDR3 is 13 residues long. V lost 4 bases and J lost 10, with 14 bases in between. The CDR3 here is CASSSQAKLEQFF. The CDR3 region has the DNA TGTGCCAGCAGCTCACAGGCTAAGTTAGAGCAGTTCTTC.

At least ten counts were recorded for this clonotype. The germline gene is not matched at one end of the junction; a read error may be the cause. The rearrangement joins TRBV5-1 to TRBJ2-1; D possibly corresponds to TRBD2 (6 bases). Germline V lookup: CDR1 SGHRS, CDR2 YFSETQ. The CDR3 has 12 amino acids. The CDR3 is CASSLAGGEQFF. The CDR3, as DNA: TGTGCCAGCAGTTTAGCCGGGGGTGAGCAGTTCTTC. Filled out from reference TRBV5-1 and TRBJ2-1, the complete variable domain reads KAGVTQTPRYLIKTRGQQVTLSCSPISGHRSVSWYQQTPGQGLQFLFEYFSETQRNKGNFPGRFSGRQFSNSRSEMNVSTLELGDSALYLCASSLAGGEQFFGPGTRLTVL.

In its sample, this clonotype was seen a few times. The chain employs TRBV29-1 and TRBJ1-2; D might be TRBD1 (6 bases). Trimming took 3 bases from V and 5 from J, leaving 22 bases between them. From germline, CDR1 is SQVTM and CDR2 ANQGSEA. The CDR3 is 16 amino acids. CDR3 region: CSVDTAALTGGYGYTF. The CDR3 bases are TGCAGCGTTGACACAGCAGCTTTGACAGGCGGGTATGGCTACACCTTC.